The present entry profiles one TCR beta chain with its context. Its antigen is unknown. These data come from a study of graft-versus-host responses after intestinal transplantation. About the study: The whole recipient group had anti-thymocyte globulin induction followed by tacrolimus and steroids for roughly three years.

Libraries were prepared by immunoSEQ multiplex PCR; TCRdb keeps only in-frame clonotypes and omits some of them. Of about 120,000 clones in the sample, 85% to 95% were seen once. Sequencing used unstimulated CD8+ T cells sorted from spleen or lymph node cells, obtained before intestinal transplant. The receptor comes from a human donor who received an intestinal transplant.

CDR3 protein: CASSYSTAVYGYTF. CDR3 sequence (DNA): TGTGCCAGCAGTTACTCGACGGCAGTGTATGGCTACACCTTC. The chain is built from TRBV6-5 and TRBJ1-2; no reliable D call. Trimming left V 0 bases short and J 5 bases short, with 10 bases between. CDR1 and CDR2 from the germline V gene are MNHEY and SVGAGI. The CDR3 extends over 14 amino acids.